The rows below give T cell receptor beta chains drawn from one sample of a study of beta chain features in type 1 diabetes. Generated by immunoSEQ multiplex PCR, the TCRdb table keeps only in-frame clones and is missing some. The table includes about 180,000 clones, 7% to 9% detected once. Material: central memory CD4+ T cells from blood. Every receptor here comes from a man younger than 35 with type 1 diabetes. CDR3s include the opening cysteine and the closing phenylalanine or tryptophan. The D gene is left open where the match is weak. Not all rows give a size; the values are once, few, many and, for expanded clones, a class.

CDR3: CASSESRGRVYGYTF
DNA: TGTGCCAGCAGTGAATCCAGGGGGCGCGTCTATGGCTACACCTTC
length: 15
D: TRBD1
J: TRBJ1-2
size: few
V: TRBV2

CDR3: CASSFGQPQHF
DNA: TGTGCCAGCAGTTTCGGGCAGCCCCAGCATTTT
length: 11
D: NA
J: TRBJ1-5
size: NA
V: TRBV28

CDR3: CASSHGSGQGKTEAFF
DNA: TGTGCCAGCAGCCATGGATCGGGACAGGGAAAGACTGAAGCTTTCTTT
length: 16
D: TRBD1
J: TRBJ1-1
size: NA
V: TRBV14

CDR3: CASSSLASGASKAFF
DNA: TGTGCCAGTAGTTCGCTAGCGAGCGGGGCCAGCAAAGCTTTCTTT
length: 15
D: NA
J: TRBJ1-1
size: NA
V: TRBV19

CDR3: CAWRGGPYYEQYF
DNA: TGTGCCTGGAGAGGAGGGCCGTACTACGAGCAGTACTTC
length: 13
D: NA
J: TRBJ2-7
size: few
V: TRBV30

CDR3: CASSPAEGMGQFF
DNA: TGCGCCAGCAGCCCGGCGGAGGGGATGGGGCAGTTCTTC
length: 13
D: NA
J: TRBJ2-1
size: few
V: TRBV5-1

CDR3: CASSRPGQPTDTQYF
DNA: TGCGCCAGCAGCCGTCCGGGACAGCCAACAGATACGCAGTATTTT
length: 15
D: TRBD1
J: TRBJ2-3
size: NA
V: TRBV23-1

CDR3: CASSSSGSRQETQYF
DNA: TGTGCCAGCAGCAGTAGCGGGAGCCGGCAAGAGACCCAGTACTTC
length: 15
D: TRBD2
J: TRBJ2-5
size: few
V: TRBV7-9

CDR3: CASRRFRGKLFF
DNA: TGTGCCAGCAGACGATTTAGGGGAAAACTGTTTTTT
length: 12
D: NA
J: TRBJ1-4
size: NA
V: TRBV2

CDR3: CASSRPQGNEQFF
DNA: TGTGCCAGCAGCAGACCACAGGGGAATGAGCAGTTCTTC
length: 13
D: TRBD1
J: TRBJ2-1
size: NA
V: TRBV5-4

CDR3: CASSESGGTEAFF
DNA: TGCGCCAGCAGTGAGTCAGGGGGCACTGAAGCTTTCTTT
length: 13
D: NA
J: TRBJ1-1
size: NA
V: TRBV10-1

CDR3: CASSFWKAGTGGGYGYTF
DNA: TGTGCCAGCAGCTTCTGGAAAGCCGGGACAGGGGGCGGCTATGGCTACACCTTC
length: 18
D: TRBD1
J: TRBJ1-2
size: few
V: TRBV5-4

CDR3: CASSARTNEKLFF
DNA: TGTGCCAGCAGTGCCCGGACTAATGAAAAACTGTTTTTT
length: 13
D: NA
J: TRBJ1-4
size: few
V: TRBV2

CDR3: CASSQAAGASGRASSYNEQFF
DNA: TGTGCCAGCAGCCAGGCCGCCGGGGCTAGCGGGAGGGCGAGCTCCTACAATGAGCAGTTCTTC
length: 21
D: TRBD2
J: TRBJ2-1
size: NA
V: TRBV4-2

CDR3: CASSQGGGASTDTQYF
DNA: TGTGCCAGCAGCCAAGGAGGCGGGGCAAGCACAGATACGCAGTATTTT
length: 16
D: NA
J: TRBJ2-3
size: few
V: TRBV4-2

CDR3: CASPSGCDTQYF
DNA: TGTGCCAGCCCCTCAGGCTGTGATACGCAGTATTTT
length: 12
D: NA
J: TRBJ2-3
size: NA
V: TRBV25-1

CDR3: CASSRQISNEQFF
DNA: TGCGCCAGCAGCCGACAAATTTCCAATGAGCAGTTCTTC
length: 13
D: NA
J: TRBJ2-1
size: few
V: TRBV4-1

CDR3: CASLDGLAGQETQYF
DNA: TGCGCCAGCCTCGATGGACTAGCGGGGCAAGAGACCCAGTACTTC
length: 15
D: TRBD2
J: TRBJ2-5
size: NA
V: TRBV10-2

CDR3: CASSQSGGQGVFTGELFF
DNA: TGCGCCAGCAGTCAATCGGGGGGACAGGGGGTTTTTACCGGGGAGCTGTTTTTT
length: 18
D: TRBD1
J: TRBJ2-2
size: NA
V: TRBV23-1

CDR3: CASRRGEGTDTQYF
DNA: TGTGCCAGCAGGCGGGGGGAAGGAACAGATACGCAGTATTTT
length: 14
D: TRBD2
J: TRBJ2-3
size: NA
V: TRBV6-6

CDR3: CASSARFGGTEAFF
DNA: TGTGCCAGCAGTGCCCGCTTCGGAGGGACTGAAGCTTTCTTT
length: 14
D: NA
J: TRBJ1-1
size: NA
V: TRBV27

CDR3: CASSPRDSRTQYF
DNA: TGTGCCAGCAGCCCCCGTGACTCGAGGACCCAGTACTTC
length: 13
D: NA
J: TRBJ2-5
size: NA
V: TRBV7-2

CDR3: CASSIERDNEQFF
DNA: TGTGCCAGTAGTATAGAACGCGATAATGAGCAGTTCTTC
length: 13
D: NA
J: TRBJ2-1
size: NA
V: TRBV19

CDR3: CASSPQDRVRETQYF
DNA: TGTGCCAGCAGCCCCCAGGACAGGGTGCGAGAGACCCAGTACTTC
length: 15
D: TRBD1
J: TRBJ2-5
size: many
V: TRBV7-2

CDR3: CASRWAGGGNEQFF
DNA: TGTGCCAGCAGGTGGGCCGGGGGGGGCAATGAGCAGTTCTTC
length: 14
D: TRBD2
J: TRBJ2-1
size: NA
V: TRBV6-1

CDR3: CASSLIGEEQPQHF
DNA: TGTGCCAGCAGCTTGATAGGGGAGGAGCAGCCCCAGCATTTT
length: 14
D: NA
J: TRBJ1-5
size: NA
V: TRBV5-6

CDR3: CASRNSDRAYGYTF
DNA: TGTGCCAGTAGAAATAGCGACAGGGCCTATGGCTACACCTTC
length: 14
D: TRBD1
J: TRBJ1-2
size: few
V: TRBV19

CDR3: CAISDWSEETQYF
DNA: TGTGCCATCAGTGATTGGAGCGAGGAGACCCAGTACTTC
length: 13
D: NA
J: TRBJ2-5
size: NA
V: TRBV10-3

CDR3: CASSLPFAGRGSYNEQFF
DNA: TGTGCCAGCAGTTTACCCTTTGCGGGCAGGGGTTCCTACAATGAGCAGTTCTTC
length: 18
D: NA
J: TRBJ2-1
size: few
V: TRBV28

CDR3: CASSHLRQGGDTQYF
DNA: TGTGCCAGCAGCCACCTACGACAGGGTGGAGATACGCAGTATTTT
length: 15
D: TRBD1
J: TRBJ2-3
size: few
V: TRBV27

CDR3: CSVSGQGGTDTQYF
DNA: TGCAGCGTTTCGGGACAGGGCGGCACAGATACGCAGTATTTT
length: 14
D: TRBD1
J: TRBJ2-3
size: many
V: TRBV29-1

CDR3: CASSLVPTAFDTQYF
DNA: TGTGCCAGCAGCTTAGTTCCCACTGCGTTCGATACGCAGTATTTT
length: 15
D: NA
J: TRBJ2-3
size: few
V: TRBV7-7

CDR3: CAAQYGTGESGELFF
DNA: TGTGCCGCCCAATACGGGACAGGAGAGTCCGGGGAGCTGTTTTTT
length: 15
D: TRBD1
J: TRBJ2-2
size: few
V: TRBV19

CDR3: CAWSPGLEDTQYF
DNA: TGTGCCTGGAGTCCCGGACTAGAGGATACGCAGTATTTT
length: 13
D: TRBD2
J: TRBJ2-3
size: few
V: TRBV30

CDR3: CASSPTGSYGYTF
DNA: TGTGCCAGCAGCCCGACAGGGAGCTATGGCTACACCTTC
length: 13
D: TRBD1
J: TRBJ1-2
size: NA
V: TRBV14

CDR3: CASSPGGGQGYEQYF
DNA: TGCGCCAGCAGCCCTGGGGGGGGACAGGGATACGAGCAGTACTTC
length: 15
D: TRBD1
J: TRBJ2-7
size: NA
V: TRBV5-1

CDR3: CSVEGRGDSYGYTF
DNA: TGCAGCGTTGAAGGACGCGGAGATAGCTATGGCTACACCTTC
length: 14
D: NA
J: TRBJ1-2
size: few
V: TRBV29-1

CDR3: CASSPGLAGETQYF
DNA: TGCGCCAGCAGCCCCGGACTAGCGGGGGAGACCCAGTACTTC
length: 14
D: TRBD2
J: TRBJ2-5
size: few
V: TRBV5-1

CDR3: CASSPDRGYGYTF
DNA: TGTGCCAGCAGTCCCGACAGAGGCTATGGCTACACCTTC
length: 13
D: NA
J: TRBJ1-2
size: few
V: TRBV2

CDR3: CASSYDRGGVYNEQFF
DNA: TGTGCCAGCAGCTATGACAGGGGTGGGGTTTACAATGAGCAGTTCTTC
length: 16
D: TRBD1
J: TRBJ2-1
size: NA
V: TRBV5-6

CDR3: CASSTGVYTGELFF
DNA: TGCGCCAGCAGCACAGGGGTGTATACCGGGGAGCTGTTTTTT
length: 14
D: TRBD1
J: TRBJ2-2
size: NA
V: TRBV5-1

CDR3: CASSQDLTVSYNEQFF
DNA: TGCGCCAGCAGCCAAGATCTTACGGTTTCCTACAATGAGCAGTTCTTC
length: 16
D: NA
J: TRBJ2-1
size: NA
V: TRBV4-3

CDR3: CASSPNTPSGTAYEQYF
DNA: TGCGCCAGCAGCCCAAATACTCCTTCCGGGACAGCCTACGAGCAGTACTTC
length: 17
D: TRBD1
J: TRBJ2-7
size: few
V: TRBV5-1

CDR3: CASTLQGGTYEQYF
DNA: TGTGCCAGCACCCTACAAGGGGGAACCTACGAGCAGTACTTC
length: 14
D: NA
J: TRBJ2-7
size: many
V: TRBV7-2

CDR3: CASSPATGYEQYF
DNA: TGTGCCAGCTCACCAGCAACAGGCTACGAGCAGTACTTC
length: 13
D: NA
J: TRBJ2-7
size: few
V: TRBV18

CDR3: CASTGTGDFNEQFF
DNA: TGTGCCAGCACAGGGACAGGGGATTTCAATGAGCAGTTCTTC
length: 14
D: TRBD1
J: TRBJ2-1
size: NA
V: TRBV6-1

CDR3: CASSQDPVRPGQGARINIQYF
DNA: TGCGCCAGCAGCCAAGATCCCGTCAGACCGGGACAGGGGGCGCGAATAAACATTCAGTACTTC
length: 21
D: TRBD1
J: TRBJ2-4
size: few
V: TRBV4-3

CDR3: CASSKGHTRFDTQYF
DNA: TGCGCCAGCAGCAAAGGACATACGAGATTTGATACGCAGTATTTT
length: 15
D: NA
J: TRBJ2-3
size: few
V: TRBV4-3

CDR3: CASSEGAPGGETQYF
DNA: TGTGCCAGCAGTGAAGGTGCCCCGGGGGGGGAGACCCAGTACTTC
length: 15
D: TRBD2
J: TRBJ2-5
size: few
V: TRBV2